This TCR beta chain stems from a study of control samples from healthy donors and cancer patients. The CDR3 extends over 14 amino acids. The V gene lost 5 bases and the J gene lost 1 base, with 9 bases spanning the gap. Per the germline V gene, CDR1 is SEHNR and CDR2 is FQNEAQ (reference sequence). The assay was immunoSEQ multiplex PCR, and TCRdb's table has in-frame clones only and misses some. The top ten clones hold roughly a tenth of a sample with more than 60,000 clones, approximately 88% of them seen once. J is TRBJ2-1 and V is TRBV7-9; D remains ambiguous. This TCR was sampled from a woman between 45 and 65 years old with colorectal cancer. Sequenced: PBMCs. DNA for the CDR3: TGTGCCAGCAGCCCGCAAGGGTCCTACAATGAGCAGTTCTTC. This translates into CASSPQGSYNEQFF.